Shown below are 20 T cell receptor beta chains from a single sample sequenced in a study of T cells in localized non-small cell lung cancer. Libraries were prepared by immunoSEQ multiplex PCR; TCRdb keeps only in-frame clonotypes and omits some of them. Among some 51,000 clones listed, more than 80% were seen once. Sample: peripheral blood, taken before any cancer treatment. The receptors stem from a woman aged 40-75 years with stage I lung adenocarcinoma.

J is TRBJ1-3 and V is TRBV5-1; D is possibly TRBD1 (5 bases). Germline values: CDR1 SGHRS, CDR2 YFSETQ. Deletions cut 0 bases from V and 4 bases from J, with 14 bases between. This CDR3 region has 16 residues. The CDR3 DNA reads TGCGCCAGCAGCTTGGATCGGGGCCTGCGCGGAAACACCATATATTTT. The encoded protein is CASSLDRGLRGNTIYF.

The CDR3 reads CAWKDSANTEAFF. The DNA for the CDR3 is TGTGCCTGGAAGGACAGCGCGAACACTGAAGCTTTCTTT. The J gene is TRBJ1-1, the V gene TRBV30; perhaps TRBD1 as D (6 bases). V was shortened by 4 bases and J by 1 base, with 10 bases between the two germline ends. The CDR3 is 13 residues long. The germline CDR1 and CDR2 sequences are GTSNPN and SVGIG (reference sequence). Filled out from reference TRBV30 and TRBJ1-1, the complete variable domain reads SQTIHQWPATLVQPVGSPLSLECTVEGTSNPNLYWYRQAAGRGLQLLFYSVGIGQISSEVPQNLSASRPQDRQFILSSKKLLLSDSGFYLCAWKDSANTEAFFGQGTRLTVV.

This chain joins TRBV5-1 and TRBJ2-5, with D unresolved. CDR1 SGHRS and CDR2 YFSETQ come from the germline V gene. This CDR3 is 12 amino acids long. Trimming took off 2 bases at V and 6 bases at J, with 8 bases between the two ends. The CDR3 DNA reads TGCGCCAGCAGCTTACCCGAGCAGACCCAGTACTTC. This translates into CASSLPEQTQYF.

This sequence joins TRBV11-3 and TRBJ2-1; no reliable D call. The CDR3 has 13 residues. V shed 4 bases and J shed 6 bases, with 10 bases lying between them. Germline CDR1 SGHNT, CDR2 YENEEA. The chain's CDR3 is CASSSDITNEQFF. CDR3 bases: TGTGCCAGCAGCTCCGACATCACCAATGAGCAGTTCTTC.

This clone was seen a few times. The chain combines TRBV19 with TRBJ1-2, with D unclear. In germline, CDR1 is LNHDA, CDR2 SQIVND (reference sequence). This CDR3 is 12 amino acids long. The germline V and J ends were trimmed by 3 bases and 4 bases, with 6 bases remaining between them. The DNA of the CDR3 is TGTGCCAGTAGTATTAGCGTCTATGGCTACACCTTC. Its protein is CASSISVYGYTF.

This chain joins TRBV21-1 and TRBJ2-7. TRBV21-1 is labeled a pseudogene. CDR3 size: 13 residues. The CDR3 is CASSNGTWYEQYF. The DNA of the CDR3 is TGTGCCAGCAGCAACGGGACCTGGTACGAGCAGTACTTC.

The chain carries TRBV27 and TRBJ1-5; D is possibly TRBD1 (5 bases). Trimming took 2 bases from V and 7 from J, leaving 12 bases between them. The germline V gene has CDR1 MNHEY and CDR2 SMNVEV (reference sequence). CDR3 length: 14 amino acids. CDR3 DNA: TGTGCCAGCAGTTTAGAAGGGGAGAGCCAGCCCCAGCATTTT. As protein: CASSLEGESQPQHF.

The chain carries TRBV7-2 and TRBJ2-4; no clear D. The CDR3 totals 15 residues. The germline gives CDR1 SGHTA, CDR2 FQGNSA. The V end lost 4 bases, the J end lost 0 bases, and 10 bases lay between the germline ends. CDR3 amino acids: CASSYRPLAKNIQYF. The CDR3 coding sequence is TGTGCCAGCAGCTATAGACCGCTAGCCAAAAACATTCAGTACTTC. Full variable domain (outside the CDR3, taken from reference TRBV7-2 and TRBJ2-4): GAGVSQSPSNKVTEKGKDVELRCDPISGHTALYWYRQSLGQGLEFLIYFQGNSAPDKSGLPSDRFSAERTGGSVSTLTIQRTQQEDSAVYLCASSYRPLAKNIQYFGAGTRLSVL.

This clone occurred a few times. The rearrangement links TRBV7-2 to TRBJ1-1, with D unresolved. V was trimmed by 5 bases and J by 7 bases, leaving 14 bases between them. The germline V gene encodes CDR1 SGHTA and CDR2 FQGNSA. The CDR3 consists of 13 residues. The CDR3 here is CASSLNPGLEAFF. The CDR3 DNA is TGTGCCAGCAGCCTAAACCCAGGTCTTGAAGCTTTCTTT.

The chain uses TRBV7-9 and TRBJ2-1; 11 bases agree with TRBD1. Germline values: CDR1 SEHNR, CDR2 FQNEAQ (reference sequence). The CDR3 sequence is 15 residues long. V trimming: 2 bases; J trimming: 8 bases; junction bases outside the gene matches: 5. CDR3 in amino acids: CASSLMGQGVHEQFF. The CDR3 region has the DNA TGTGCCAGCAGCTTAATGGGACAGGGGGTCCATGAGCAGTTCTTC.

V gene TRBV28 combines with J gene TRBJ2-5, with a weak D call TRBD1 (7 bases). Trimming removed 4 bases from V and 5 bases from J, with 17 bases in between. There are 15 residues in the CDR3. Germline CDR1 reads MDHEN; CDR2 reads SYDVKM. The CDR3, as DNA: TGTGCCAGCAGTTCTACAGGGGAGGTCGAGGAGACCCAGTACTTC. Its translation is CASSSTGEVEETQYF.

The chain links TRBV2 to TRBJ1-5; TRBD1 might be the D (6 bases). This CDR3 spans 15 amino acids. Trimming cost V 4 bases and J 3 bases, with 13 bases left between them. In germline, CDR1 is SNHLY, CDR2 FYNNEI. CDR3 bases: TGTGCCAGCAGTGGATCCACAGGGTCCAATCAGCCCCAGCATTTT. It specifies CASSGSTGSNQPQHF.

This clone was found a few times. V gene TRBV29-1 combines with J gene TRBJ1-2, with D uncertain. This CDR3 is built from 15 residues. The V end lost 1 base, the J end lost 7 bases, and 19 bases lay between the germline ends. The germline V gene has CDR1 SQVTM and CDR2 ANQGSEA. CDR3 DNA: TGCAGCGTTGAAGCGCAGGAGGGCGCGATGGGTGGCTACACCTTC. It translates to CSVEAQEGAMGGYTF.

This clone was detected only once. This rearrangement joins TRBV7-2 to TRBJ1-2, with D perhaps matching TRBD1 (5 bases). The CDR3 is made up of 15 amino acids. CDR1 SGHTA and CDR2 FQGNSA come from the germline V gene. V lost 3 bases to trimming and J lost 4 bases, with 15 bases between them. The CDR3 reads CASSLRGGDVYGYTF. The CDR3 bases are TGTGCCAGCAGCTTGCGCGGGGGGGACGTCTATGGCTACACCTTC. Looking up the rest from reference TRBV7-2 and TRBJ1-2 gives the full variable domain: GAGVSQSPSNKVTEKGKDVELRCDPISGHTALYWYRQSLGQGLEFLIYFQGNSAPDKSGLPSDRFSAERTGGSVSTLTIQRTQQEDSAVYLCASSLRGGDVYGYTFGSGTRLTVV.

CDR3 sequence reads: CASSLGQGPYGYTF. CDR3 DNA: TGTGCCAGCAGCTTGGGACAGGGACCCTATGGCTACACCTTC. J is TRBJ1-2 and V is TRBV7-8; 9 bases agree with TRBD1. The germline V gene has CDR1 SGHVS and CDR2 FQNEAQ. With 3 bases clipped from V and 4 bases from J, the junction kept 3 bases outside the gene matches. This CDR3 has 14 residues. Variable domain in full (rest from reference TRBV7-8 and TRBJ1-2): GAGVSQSPRYKVAKRGQDVALRCDPISGHVSLFWYQQALGQGPEFLTYFQNEAQLDKSGLPSDRFFAERPEGSVSTLKIQRTQQEDSAVYLCASSLGQGPYGYTFGSGTRLTVV.

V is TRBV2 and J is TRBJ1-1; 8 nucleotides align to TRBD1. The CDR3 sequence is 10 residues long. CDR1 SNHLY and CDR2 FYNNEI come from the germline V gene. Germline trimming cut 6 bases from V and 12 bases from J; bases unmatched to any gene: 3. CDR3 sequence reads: CASRDRGSFF. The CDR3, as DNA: TGTGCCAGCAGAGACAGGGGCTCTTTCTTT.

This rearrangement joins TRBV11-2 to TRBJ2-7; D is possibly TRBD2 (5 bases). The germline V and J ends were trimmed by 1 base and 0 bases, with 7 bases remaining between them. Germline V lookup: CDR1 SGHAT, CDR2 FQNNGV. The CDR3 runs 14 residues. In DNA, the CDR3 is TGTGCCAGCAGCTTAGCGGGGAACTCCTACGAGCAGTACTTC. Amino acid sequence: CASSLAGNSYEQYF. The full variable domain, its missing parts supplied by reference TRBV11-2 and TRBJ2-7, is EAGVAQSPRYKIIEKRQSVAFWCNPISGHATLYWYQQILGQGPKLLIQFQNNGVVDDSQLPKDRFSAERLKGVDSTLKIQPAKLEDSAVYLCASSLAGNSYEQYFGPGTRLTVT.

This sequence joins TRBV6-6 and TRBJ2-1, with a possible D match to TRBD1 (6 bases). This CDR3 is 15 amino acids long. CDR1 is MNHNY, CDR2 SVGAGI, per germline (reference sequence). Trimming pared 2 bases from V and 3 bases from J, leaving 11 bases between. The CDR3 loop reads CASSYRGMSYNEQFF. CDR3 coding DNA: TGTGCCAGCAGTTACAGGGGGATGAGCTACAATGAGCAGTTCTTC.

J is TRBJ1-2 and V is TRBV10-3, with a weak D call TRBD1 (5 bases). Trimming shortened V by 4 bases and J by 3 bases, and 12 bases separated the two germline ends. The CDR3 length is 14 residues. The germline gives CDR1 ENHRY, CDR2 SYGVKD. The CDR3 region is CAISGGTDDYGYTF. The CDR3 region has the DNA TGTGCCATCAGTGGGGGGACGGATGACTATGGCTACACCTTC.

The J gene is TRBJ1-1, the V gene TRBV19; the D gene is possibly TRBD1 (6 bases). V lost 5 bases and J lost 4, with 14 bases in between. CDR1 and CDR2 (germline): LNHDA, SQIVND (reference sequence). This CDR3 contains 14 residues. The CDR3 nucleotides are TGTGCCAGTAGTCCGGGGGCGAGGGTCACTGAAGCTTTCTTT. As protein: CASSPGARVTEAFF.